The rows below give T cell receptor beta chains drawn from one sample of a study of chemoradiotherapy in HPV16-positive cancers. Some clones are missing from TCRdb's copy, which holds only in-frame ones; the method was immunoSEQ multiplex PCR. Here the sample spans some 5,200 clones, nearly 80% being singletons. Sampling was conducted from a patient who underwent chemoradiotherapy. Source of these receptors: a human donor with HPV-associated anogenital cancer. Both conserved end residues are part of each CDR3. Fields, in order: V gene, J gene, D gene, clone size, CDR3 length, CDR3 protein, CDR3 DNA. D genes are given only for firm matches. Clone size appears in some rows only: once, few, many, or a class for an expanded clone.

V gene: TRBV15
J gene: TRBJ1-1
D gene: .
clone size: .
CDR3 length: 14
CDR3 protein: CATSRGRLNTEAFF
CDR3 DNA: TGTGCCACCAGCAGAGGAAGGTTGAACACTGAAGCTTTCTTT

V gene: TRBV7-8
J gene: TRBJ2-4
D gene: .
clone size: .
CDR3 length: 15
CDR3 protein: CASSPPDKGQSIQYF
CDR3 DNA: TGTGCCAGCAGCCCACCGGATAAGGGACAAAGCATTCAGTACTTC

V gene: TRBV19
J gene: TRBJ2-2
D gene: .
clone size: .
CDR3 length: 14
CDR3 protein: CASSSNRNTGELFF
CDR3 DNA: TGTGCCAGTAGCTCAAACCGGAACACCGGGGAGCTGTTTTTT

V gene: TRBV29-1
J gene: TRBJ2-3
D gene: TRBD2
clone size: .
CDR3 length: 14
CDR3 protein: CSVEQTSGGDTQYF
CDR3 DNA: TGCAGCGTTGAACAGACTAGCGGGGGAGATACGCAGTATTTT

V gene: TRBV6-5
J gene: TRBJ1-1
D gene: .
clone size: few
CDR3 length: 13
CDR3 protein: CASSYKGVTEAFF
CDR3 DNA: TGTGCCAGCAGTTACAAAGGGGTCACTGAAGCTTTCTTT

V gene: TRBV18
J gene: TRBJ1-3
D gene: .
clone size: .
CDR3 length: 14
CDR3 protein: CATRGDNSGNTIYF
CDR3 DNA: TGTGCCACCCGAGGAGACAACTCTGGAAACACCATATATTTT

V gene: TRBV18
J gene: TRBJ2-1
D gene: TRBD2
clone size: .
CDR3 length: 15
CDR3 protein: CASSPSAGEGNEQFF
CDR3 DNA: TGTGCCAGCTCACCGTCAGCGGGAGAGGGCAATGAGCAGTTCTTC

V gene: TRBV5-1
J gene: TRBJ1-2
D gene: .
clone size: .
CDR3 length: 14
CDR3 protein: CASSFGFANYGYTF
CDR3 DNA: TGCGCCAGCAGCTTTGGTTTCGCTAACTATGGCTACACCTTC

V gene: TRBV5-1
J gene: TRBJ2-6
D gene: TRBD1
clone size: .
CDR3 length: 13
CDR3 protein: CASSLGDRDVLTF
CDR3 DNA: TGCGCCAGCAGCTTGGGGGACAGAGACGTCCTGACTTTC

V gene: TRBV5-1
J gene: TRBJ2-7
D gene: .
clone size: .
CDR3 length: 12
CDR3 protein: CASSLASHEQYF
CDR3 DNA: TGCGCCAGCAGCTTGGCTTCGCACGAGCAGTACTTC

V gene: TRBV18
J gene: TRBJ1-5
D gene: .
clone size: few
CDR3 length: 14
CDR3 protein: CASSRDTGNQPQHF
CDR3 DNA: TGTGCCAGCTCACGAGACACGGGGAATCAGCCCCAGCATTTT

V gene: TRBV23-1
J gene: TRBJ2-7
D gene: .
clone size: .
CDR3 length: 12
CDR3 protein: CASRDRSYEQYF
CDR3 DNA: TGCGCCAGCCGGGACCGCTCCTACGAGCAGTACTTC

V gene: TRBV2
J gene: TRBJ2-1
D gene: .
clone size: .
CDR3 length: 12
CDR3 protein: CASSFSGNEQFF
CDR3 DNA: TGTGCCAGCAGCTTCTCCGGCAATGAGCAGTTCTTC